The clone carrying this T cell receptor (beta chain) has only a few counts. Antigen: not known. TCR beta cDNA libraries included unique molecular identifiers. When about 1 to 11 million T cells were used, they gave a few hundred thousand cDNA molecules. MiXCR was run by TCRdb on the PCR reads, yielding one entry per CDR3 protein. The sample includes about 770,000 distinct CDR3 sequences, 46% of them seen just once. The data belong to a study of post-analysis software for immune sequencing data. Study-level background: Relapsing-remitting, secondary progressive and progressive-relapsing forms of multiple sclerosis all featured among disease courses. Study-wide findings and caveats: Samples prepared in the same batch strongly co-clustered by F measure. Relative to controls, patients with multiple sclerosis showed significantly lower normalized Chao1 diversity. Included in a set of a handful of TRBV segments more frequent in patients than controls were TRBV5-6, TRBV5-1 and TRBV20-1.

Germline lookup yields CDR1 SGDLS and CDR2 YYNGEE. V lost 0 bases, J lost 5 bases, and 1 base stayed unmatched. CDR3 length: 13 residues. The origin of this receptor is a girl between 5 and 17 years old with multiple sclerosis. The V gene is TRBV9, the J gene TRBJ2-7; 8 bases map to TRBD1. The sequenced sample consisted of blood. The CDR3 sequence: CASSVADRDEQYF. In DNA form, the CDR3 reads TGTGCCAGCAGCGTAGCGGACAGGGACGAGCAGTACTTC. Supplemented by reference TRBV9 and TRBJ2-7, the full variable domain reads DSGVTQTPKHLITATGQRVTLRCSPRSGDLSVYWYQQSLDQGLQFLIQYYNGEERAKGNILERFSAQQFPDLHSELNLSSLELGDSALYFCASSVADRDEQYFGPGTRLTVT.